The rows below give T cell receptor beta chains drawn from one sample of a study of blood T cells in healthy people across ages. Each CDR3 protein gets one entry after TCRdb re-called the 5' RACE reads with MiXCR. The sample yields some 1,000,000 distinct CDR3 sequences, under 30% seen once. These data also formed part of another study, on T cells of mothers and their children.

Source material: blood. These receptors all come from a girl aged 2 to 9 in good health. Each CDR3 is given with its conserved first and last residue. D genes are given only for firm matches. Clone size, where shown, is once, few, many, or a class for clones that have expanded.

d_gene	len	abundance	v_gene	j_gene	CDR3aa	CDR3nt
-	15	-	TRBV27	TRBJ2-3	CASTAPGLNTDTQYF	TGTGCCAGCACCGCACCCGGACTCAACACAGATACGCAGTATTTT
TRBD2	15	few	TRBV4-3	TRBJ2-5	CASSQDSGGQETQYF	TGCGCCAGCAGCCAAGATTCGGGGGGCCAAGAGACCCAGTACTTC
-	11	-	TRBV2	TRBJ2-5	CASSEEGAQYF	TGTGCCAGCAGTGAAGAAGGGGCCCAGTACTTC
-	17	few	TRBV15	TRBJ2-1	CATSRAQGKSSYNEQFF	TGTGCCACCAGCAGAGCCCAAGGGAAGAGCTCCTACAATGAGCAGTTCTTC
-	15	-	TRBV27	TRBJ1-2	CASRERGVVSYGYTF	TGTGCCAGCAGGGAGCGGGGGGTGGTAAGCTATGGCTACACCTTC
TRBD1	16	few	TRBV4-3	TRBJ1-6	CASSQLIDRDNSPLHF	TGCGCCAGCAGCCAATTAATCGACAGGGATAATTCACCCCTCCACTTT
-	12	few	TRBV11-2	TRBJ2-7	CASSLGSRGQYF	TGTGCCAGCAGCTTGGGATCGAGGGGGCAGTACTTC
TRBD1	13	-	TRBV29-1	TRBJ2-3	CSAKDRVTDTRYF	TGCAGCGCTAAGGACAGGGTGACAGATACGCGGTATTTT
-	14	once	TRBV12-3/TRBV12-4	TRBJ1-4	CAIKGGVLNEKLFF	TGTGCCATCAAGGGGGGGGTCCTTAATGAAAAACTGTTTTTT
-	12	few	TRBV14	TRBJ1-1	CASSQFANEAFF	TGTGCCAGCAGCCAATTCGCCAACGAAGCTTTCTTT
-	14	-	TRBV7-9	TRBJ1-5	CASSLWDGNQPQHF	TGTGCCAGCAGCTTATGGGATGGCAATCAGCCCCAGCATTTT
-	13	-	TRBV7-2	TRBJ2-7	CASSLLTAYEQYF	TGTGCCAGCAGCTTATTGACGGCCTACGAGCAGTACTTC
TRBD2	16	few	TRBV20-1	TRBJ2-3	CSASRRRLASTDTQYF	TGCAGTGCTTCCCGTCGTCGACTAGCGAGCACAGATACGCAGTATTTT
TRBD1	14	few	TRBV10-3	TRBJ2-1	CAISGTGVGDEQFF	TGTGCCATCAGTGGAACAGGGGTCGGGGATGAGCAGTTCTTC
-	15	-	TRBV7-9	TRBJ2-1	CASPSETGAYNEQFF	TGTGCCAGCCCGTCAGAAACGGGAGCCTACAATGAGCAGTTCTTC
-	12	-	TRBV5-1	TRBJ1-1	CASSPPNSEAFF	TGCGCCAGCAGCCCACCGAATTCTGAAGCTTTCTTT
TRBD2	15	few	TRBV20-1	TRBJ2-5	CSARDRGGRWETQYF	TGCAGTGCTAGAGATCGGGGGGGGAGGTGGGAGACCCAGTACTTC